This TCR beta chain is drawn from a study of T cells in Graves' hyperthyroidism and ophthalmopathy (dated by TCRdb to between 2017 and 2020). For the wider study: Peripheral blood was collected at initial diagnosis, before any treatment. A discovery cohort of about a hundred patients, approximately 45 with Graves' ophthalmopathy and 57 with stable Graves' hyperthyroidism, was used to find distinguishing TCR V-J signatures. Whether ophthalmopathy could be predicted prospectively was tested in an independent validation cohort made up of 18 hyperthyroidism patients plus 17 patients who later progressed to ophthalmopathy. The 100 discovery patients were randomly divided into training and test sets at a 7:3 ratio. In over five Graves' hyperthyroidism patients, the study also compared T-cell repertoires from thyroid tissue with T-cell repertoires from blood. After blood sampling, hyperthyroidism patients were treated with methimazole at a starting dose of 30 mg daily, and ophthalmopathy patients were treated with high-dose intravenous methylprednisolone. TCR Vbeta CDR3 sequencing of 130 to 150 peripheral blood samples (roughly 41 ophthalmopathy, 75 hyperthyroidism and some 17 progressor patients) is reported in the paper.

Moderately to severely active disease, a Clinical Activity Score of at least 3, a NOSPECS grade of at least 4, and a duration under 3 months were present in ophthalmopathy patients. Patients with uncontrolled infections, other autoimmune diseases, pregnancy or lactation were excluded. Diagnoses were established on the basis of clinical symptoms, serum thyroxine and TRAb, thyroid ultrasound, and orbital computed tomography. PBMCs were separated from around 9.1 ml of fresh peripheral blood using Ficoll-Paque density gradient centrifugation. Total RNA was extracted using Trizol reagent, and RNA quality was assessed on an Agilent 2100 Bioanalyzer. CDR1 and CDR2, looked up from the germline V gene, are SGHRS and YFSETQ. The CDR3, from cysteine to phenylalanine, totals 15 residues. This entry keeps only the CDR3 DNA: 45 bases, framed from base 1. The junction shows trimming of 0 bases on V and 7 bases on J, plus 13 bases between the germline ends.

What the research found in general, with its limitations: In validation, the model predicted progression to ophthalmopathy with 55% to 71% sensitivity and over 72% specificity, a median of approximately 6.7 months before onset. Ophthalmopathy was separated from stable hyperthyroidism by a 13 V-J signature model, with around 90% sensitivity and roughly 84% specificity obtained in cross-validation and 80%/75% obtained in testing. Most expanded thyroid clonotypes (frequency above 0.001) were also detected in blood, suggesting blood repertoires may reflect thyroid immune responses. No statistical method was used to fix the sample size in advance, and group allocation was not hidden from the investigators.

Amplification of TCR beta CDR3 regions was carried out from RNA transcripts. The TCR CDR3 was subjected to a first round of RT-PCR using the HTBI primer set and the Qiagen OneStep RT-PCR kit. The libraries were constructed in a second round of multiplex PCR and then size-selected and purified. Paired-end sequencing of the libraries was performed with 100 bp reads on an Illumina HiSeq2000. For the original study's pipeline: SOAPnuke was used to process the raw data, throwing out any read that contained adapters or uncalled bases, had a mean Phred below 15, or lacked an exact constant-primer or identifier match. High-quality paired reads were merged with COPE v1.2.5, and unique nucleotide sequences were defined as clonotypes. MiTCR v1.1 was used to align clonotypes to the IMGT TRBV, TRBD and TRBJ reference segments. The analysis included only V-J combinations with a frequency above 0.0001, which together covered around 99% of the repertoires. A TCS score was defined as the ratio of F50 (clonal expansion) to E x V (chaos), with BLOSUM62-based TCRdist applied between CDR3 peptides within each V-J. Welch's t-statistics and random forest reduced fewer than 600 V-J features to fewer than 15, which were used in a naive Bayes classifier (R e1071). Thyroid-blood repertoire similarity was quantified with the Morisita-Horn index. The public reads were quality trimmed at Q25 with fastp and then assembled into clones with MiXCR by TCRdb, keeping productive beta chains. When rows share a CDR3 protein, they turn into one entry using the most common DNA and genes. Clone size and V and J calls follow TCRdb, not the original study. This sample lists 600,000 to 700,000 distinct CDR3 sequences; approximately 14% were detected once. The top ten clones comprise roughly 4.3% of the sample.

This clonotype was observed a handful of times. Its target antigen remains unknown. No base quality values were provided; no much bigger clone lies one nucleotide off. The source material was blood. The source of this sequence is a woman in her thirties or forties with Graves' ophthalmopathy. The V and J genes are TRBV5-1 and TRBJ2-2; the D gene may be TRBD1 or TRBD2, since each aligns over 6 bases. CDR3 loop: CASSLDGGEYGELFF. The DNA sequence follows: TGCGCCAGCAGCTTGGACGGGGGCGAGTACGGGGAGCTGTTTTTT.